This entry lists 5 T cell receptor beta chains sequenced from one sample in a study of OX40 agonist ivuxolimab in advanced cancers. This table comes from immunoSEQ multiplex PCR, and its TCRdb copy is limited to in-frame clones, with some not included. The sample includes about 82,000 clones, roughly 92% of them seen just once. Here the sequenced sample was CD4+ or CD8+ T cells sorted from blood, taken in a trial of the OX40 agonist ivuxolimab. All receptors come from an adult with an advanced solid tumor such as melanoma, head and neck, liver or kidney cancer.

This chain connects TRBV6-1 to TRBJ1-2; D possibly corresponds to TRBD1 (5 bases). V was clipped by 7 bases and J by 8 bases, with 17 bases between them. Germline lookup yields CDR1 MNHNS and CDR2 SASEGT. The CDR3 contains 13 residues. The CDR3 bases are TGTGCCAGCAAGTCCGGGCAGGGCCGAGGCTACACCTTC. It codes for CASKSGQGRGYTF.

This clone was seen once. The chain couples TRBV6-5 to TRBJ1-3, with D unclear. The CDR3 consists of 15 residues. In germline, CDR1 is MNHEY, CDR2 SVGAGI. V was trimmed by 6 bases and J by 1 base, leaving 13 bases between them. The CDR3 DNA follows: TGTGCCAGCAGCCAAACAGCGGGGTCTGGAAACACCATATATTTT. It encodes CASSQTAGSGNTIYF.

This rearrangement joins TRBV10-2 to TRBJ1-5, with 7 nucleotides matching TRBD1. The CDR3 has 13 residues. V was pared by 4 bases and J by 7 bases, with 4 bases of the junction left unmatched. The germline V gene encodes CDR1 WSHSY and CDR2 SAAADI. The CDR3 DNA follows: TGCGCCAGCAGTGGGGCCAGGGGGCAGCCCCAGCATTTT. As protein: CASSGARGQPQHF.

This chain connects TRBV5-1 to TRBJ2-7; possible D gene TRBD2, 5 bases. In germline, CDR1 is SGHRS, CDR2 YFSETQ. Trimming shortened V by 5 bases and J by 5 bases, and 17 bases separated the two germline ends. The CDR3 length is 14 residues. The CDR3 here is CASSFPGNWNEQYF. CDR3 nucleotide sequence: TGCGCCAGCAGTTTTCCGGGAAACTGGAACGAGCAGTACTTC.

The CDR3 nucleotides read TGCGCCAGCAGTGAGGACAGGGTTAATTCACCCCTCCACTTT. Translating gives CASSEDRVNSPLHF. This rearrangement joins TRBV10-1 to TRBJ1-6, with 7 bases aligning to TRBD1. The junction had 1 base not matched to a gene; V was cut back by 2 bases and J by 6 bases. CDR1 is WNHNN and CDR2 is SYGVQD in the germline V gene (reference sequence). The length of the CDR3 is 14 residues.